Following are 6 T cell receptor beta chains from one sample sequenced in a study of shared clonotypes between healthy human individuals. This table comes from immunoSEQ multiplex PCR, and its TCRdb copy is limited to in-frame clones, with some not included. The table records 2,500,000 or so clones, roughly 90% of them present only once. Sequencing was carried out using naive CD4+ T cells from PBMCs. Subset specified: CD45RA+ positively selected. These receptors originate from a man aged 18 to 35 in good health. Some clones in this sample may be carry-over from other donors' samples.

The chain uses TRBV27 and TRBJ2-7, with D perhaps assigned TRBD1 or TRBD2 (6 bases each). V gave up 6 bases and J gave up 3 bases, with 18 bases separating them. From germline, CDR1 is MNHEY and CDR2 SMNVEV (reference sequence). CDR3 length: 15 amino acids. CDR3 nucleotides: TGTGCCAGCAGAATACAGGGAGGACGAGGCTACGAGCAGTACTTC. Amino acid sequence: CASRIQGGRGYEQYF.

The rearrangement uses TRBV2 and TRBJ2-3; tentative D call: TRBD2 (5 bases). Trimming took off 9 bases at V and 5 bases at J, with 12 bases between the two ends. The CDR3 loop spans 12 amino acids. CDR1 SNHLY and CDR2 FYNNEI come from the germline V gene. CDR3 in amino acids: CASTGMGDTQYF. The DNA for the CDR3 is TGTGCCAGTACGGGGATGGGAGATACGCAGTATTTT.

The chain links TRBV28 to TRBJ1-2; 9 nucleotides align to TRBD1. V lost 0 bases to trimming and J lost 2 bases; unmatched junction nucleotides: 7. This CDR3 spans 17 amino acids. Germline V gives CDR1 MDHEN, CDR2 SYDVKM. The CDR3, as DNA: TGTGCCAGCAGTTTATGGGGTTCACAGGGGGCCAACTATGGCTACACCTTC. Its translation: CASSLWGSQGANYGYTF.

About this clone: The sample contains more than one DNA sequence encoding this CDR3. This chain uses TRBV28 with TRBJ1-3; maybe TRBD1 (6 bases). V lost 6 bases and J 4 bases, leaving 13 bases between the germline ends. The CDR3 covers 14 residues. Germline assignment: CDR1 MDHEN and CDR2 SYDVKM. CDR3 in amino acids: CASRRTGTGNTIYF. The CDR3 DNA reads TGTGCCAGCAGACGAACAGGGACAGGAAACACCATATATTTT. Looking up the rest from reference TRBV28 and TRBJ1-3 gives the full variable domain: DVKVTQSSRYLVKRTGEKVFLECVQDMDHENMFWYRQDPGLGLRLIYFSYDVKMKEKGDIPEGYSVSREKKERFSLILESASTNQTSMYLCASRRTGTGNTIYFGEGSWLTVV.

The rearrangement joins TRBV5-8 to TRBJ2-2, with D possibly TRBD2 on 5 matching bases. V was cut by 4 bases and J by 0 bases, with 22 bases left in between. This CDR3 has 19 residues. Germline CDR1 and CDR2: SGHTS and YDEGEE. This CDR3 reads CASSQPRASHPANTGELFF. The CDR3 nucleotides are TGTGCCAGCAGCCAACCCCGGGCTAGCCACCCCGCGAACACCGGGGAGCTGTTTTTT.

The chain joins TRBV30 to TRBJ2-3; TRBD1 matches at 7 bases. This CDR3 is 16 amino acids long. Germline loops: CDR1 GTSNPN, CDR2 SVGIG (reference sequence). Germline trimming cut 2 bases from V and 0 bases from J; bases unmatched to any gene: 8. The CDR3 region is CAWSRTGVYSTDTQYF. As DNA, the CDR3 is TGTGCCTGGAGTAGGACAGGTGTGTACAGCACAGATACGCAGTATTTT.